A selection of T cell receptor beta chains follows, all from one sample in a study of blood T cell repertoires in COVID-19. Clones were read by immunoSEQ multiplex PCR, and TCRdb kept only the in-frame ones, dropping some. The sample holds 110,000 or so clones, around 90% seen once. Source material: peripheral blood. The source of these receptors is a human donor in a cohort sampled during active COVID-19. Each CDR3 is given with its conserved first and last residue. A D gene is named only where the DNA matches it firmly. Size values are once, few and many counts, or a class for expanded clones, and some rows have none.

J gene,clone size,D gene,V gene,CDR3 DNA,CDR3 protein
TRBJ1-5,-,TRBD1,TRBV6-5,TGTGCCACCCGAAGAGGACAGGGCAATCAGCCCCAGCATTTT,CATRRGQGNQPQHF
TRBJ2-1,-,TRBD2,TRBV2,TGTGCCAGCAGTGCTCTAAGCGGGGGATCCTACAATGAGCAGTTCTTC,CASSALSGGSYNEQFF
TRBJ1-4,-,-,TRBV18,TGTGCCAGCTCACGGGCCCACCTTGCAACTAATGAAAAACTGTTTTTT,CASSRAHLATNEKLFF
TRBJ2-1,-,TRBD2,TRBV30,TGTGCCTGGAGCCTTGACCGGACTAGCGGGGGGGAAAATGAGCAGTTCTTC,CAWSLDRTSGGENEQFF
TRBJ2-2,-,TRBD2,TRBV3-1/TRBV3-2,TGTGCCAGCAGCCCACTAAGCGGGAGTGGTACCGGGGAGCTGTTTTTT,CASSPLSGSGTGELFF
TRBJ1-1,once,TRBD1,TRBV9,TGTGCCAGCAGCGTAGTACAGGGGGCGGTCACTGAAGCTTTCTTT,CASSVVQGAVTEAFF
TRBJ2-7,-,-,TRBV11-2,TGTGCCAGCACCATTAAGACAGAACACACCTACGAGCAGTACTTC,CASTIKTEHTYEQYF
TRBJ1-2,-,-,TRBV3-1/TRBV3-2,TGTGCCAGCAGCCGATCGGGCGGGGATGCTAACTATGGCTACACCTTC,CASSRSGGDANYGYTF
TRBJ1-5,-,TRBD1,TRBV5-1,TGCACCAGCAGCCCGAACCCCCCGGGACAGGGTATGGTCCAGCCCCAGCATTTT,CTSSPNPPGQGMVQPQHF
TRBJ2-7,-,TRBD1,TRBV18,TGTGCCAGCTCACCACCCCAGGACAGGGGATTCGAGCAGTACTTC,CASSPPQDRGFEQYF
TRBJ2-7,-,-,TRBV20-1,TGCAGTGCTTTCGAGCGGGACGAGCAGTACTTC,CSAFERDEQYF
TRBJ1-3,few,-,TRBV30,TGTGCCTGGAGTAATCAGGGAGGAAACACCATATATTTT,CAWSNQGGNTIYF
TRBJ2-2,-,-,TRBV5-1,TGCGCCAGCAACCTTGGTAGCTCCGGGGAGCTGTTTTTT,CASNLGSSGELFF
TRBJ2-5,-,TRBD1,TRBV7-7,TGTGCTAGCAGCCCCAACTCCGGGACAGCGTACCAAGAGACCCAGTACTTC,CASSPNSGTAYQETQYF
TRBJ2-3,-,TRBD2,TRBV9,TGTGCCAGCAGCCCTGAACTAGCGGGGGTGTCGGCTACGCAGTATTTT,CASSPELAGVSATQYF
TRBJ2-7,once,TRBD2,TRBV19,TGTGCCAGTAGTATGCTTCAAGCGGGAGAATCCTACGAGCAGTACTTC,CASSMLQAGESYEQYF
TRBJ2-7,-,TRBD2,TRBV6-5,TGTGCCAGCAGTTCGTGGACTAGCGGCTCCTACGAGCAGTACTTC,CASSSWTSGSYEQYF
TRBJ1-1,-,-,TRBV9,TGTGCCAGCAGCGTAGCCCCTAAGGAGGACACTGAAGCTTTCTTT,CASSVAPKEDTEAFF
TRBJ1-2,-,TRBD1,TRBV30,TGTGCCTGGACCGGGACAGGGATTGGCTACACCTTC,CAWTGTGIGYTF
TRBJ2-7,-,TRBD2,TRBV5-1,TGCGCCAGCAGCCCCGGGACTAGCAGTCGAGAGGGGCACTTC,CASSPGTSSREGHF
TRBJ2-7,-,-,TRBV23-1,TGCGCCAGCAGTCAATACAAAATCCGGGACACCTACTACGAGCAGTACTTC,CASSQYKIRDTYYEQYF
TRBJ2-6,-,TRBD1,TRBV27,TGTGCCAGCAGTTTGGGACAGGGACGCTCTGGGGCCAACGTCCTGACTTTC,CASSLGQGRSGANVLTF
TRBJ1-1,-,-,TRBV30,TGTGCCTGGAGTGTACCCGGAGGGGCTTTCTTT,CAWSVPGGAFF
TRBJ2-5,-,-,TRBV5-6,TGTGCCAGCAGCTTGGCATGGGAGGAGACCCAGTACTTC,CASSLAWEETQYF
TRBJ2-1,-,TRBD2,TRBV6-5,TGTGCCAGCAGTTACTCGAGGCGGGGGTACAATGAGCAGTTCTTC,CASSYSRRGYNEQFF
TRBJ1-3,many,-,TRBV5-1,TGCGCCAGCAGCTTGGCAGGTTATGGAAACACCATATATTTT,CASSLAGYGNTIYF
TRBJ2-1,-,TRBD2,TRBV6-6,TGTGCCAGCAGCCGCGGGGGGGCGGCCTACAATGAGCAGTTCTTC,CASSRGGAAYNEQFF
TRBJ2-7,-,TRBD2,TRBV6-5,TGTGCCAGCAGTTACTTGGGGACTAGAGGCTACGAGCAGTACTTC,CASSYLGTRGYEQYF
TRBJ2-2,-,-,TRBV6-5,TGTGCCAGCACCCCGACCGGGACCGGGGAGCTGTTTTTT,CASTPTGTGELFF
TRBJ1-4,-,TRBD1,TRBV6-2/TRBV6-3,TGTGCCAGCAGTTTATTTCCCGGGACAGGGGGTGAAAAACTGTTTTTT,CASSLFPGTGGEKLFF
TRBJ2-3,-,-,TRBV29-1,TGCAGCGTTTATAGACTAGATTCAGATACGCAGTATTTT,CSVYRLDSDTQYF
TRBJ2-7,few,-,TRBV27,TGTGCCAGCAGTGTGACCTCACGGGGCAGGGGTTACGAGCAGTACTTC,CASSVTSRGRGYEQYF
TRBJ2-7,-,TRBD2,TRBV15,TGTGCCACCAACCGGGACTATAGCTCCTACGAGCAGTACTTC,CATNRDYSSYEQYF
TRBJ2-5,-,TRBD2,TRBV25-1,TGTGCCAGCAGACTATCTAGCGGGGGGATGTTGAAAGAGACCCAGTACTTC,CASRLSSGGMLKETQYF
TRBJ2-5,-,TRBD2,TRBV10-3,TGTGCCATCAGGGGGGGACTAGCGGAGAAAGAGACCCAGTACTTC,CAIRGGLAEKETQYF
TRBJ1-5,-,-,TRBV19,TGTGCCAGTAGTAGAGGACAGTTTGGGAATCAGCCCCAGCATTTT,CASSRGQFGNQPQHF